This T cell receptor (beta chain) derives from a study of T cells after yellow fever vaccination. Study-wide background: Preparation of the low-cell-number fractions used SMART-Seq v4 Ultra Low Input. The study's findings and limits: The CD4 and CD8 compartments had a small share of their clonotypes in common. Reappearance after the booster was observed for most primary-vaccination clones (around 95% CD4, roughly 90% CD8).

Germline V lookup: CDR1 LNHDA, CDR2 SQIVND (reference sequence). This CDR3 has 15 residues. The V gene lost 7 bases and the J gene lost 0 bases, with 12 bases spanning the gap. 5'RACE template switching added a universal primer site and UMIs to TCR cDNA. TCRdb analysed the 5' RACE reads with MiXCR anew, one entry per CDR3 protein. The table includes about 320,000 distinct CDR3 sequences, roughly 10% detected once. This clonotype was picked up a small number of times. Its antigen is as yet unknown. This material consisted of CD4+ T cells sorted from PBMCs, taken 45 days after the yellow fever booster vaccination. This clonotype was obtained from a young man who received the YFV17D yellow fever vaccine. The rearrangement uses TRBV19 and TRBJ1-4, with D tentatively TRBD1 (6 bases). CDR3 sequence (DNA): TGTGCCAGTACCGCGGACAGTGCAACTAATGAAAAACTGTTTTTT. Translating gives CASTADSATNEKLFF.